Detailed here is one T cell receptor beta chain. The read stops 3 residues short of the end of the CDR3; the missing end is completed from the germline J gene. This CDR3 has 11 amino acids. Trimming left V 3 bases short and J 4 bases short, with 3 bases between. Germline V CDR1 and CDR2: SGHDT, YYEEEE. The data belong to a study of T cells in women clearing cervical HPV infection. Overall study: For cases, blood was sampled a median about 160 days after lesion detection, interquartile range roughly 85 to 220 days.

Here immunoSEQ multiplex PCR was the method, and the copy in TCRdb shows in-frame clones only, minus some. The sample data list some 11,000 clones. The TCR sequence derives from a woman between 18 and 69 years old with a cervical HPV16 infection that either progressed to CIN3+ or cleared (not recorded which). The chain uses TRBV5-6 and TRBJ2-3; no clear D. Sequenced: blood buffy coat. This chain's CDR3 is CASSSPDTQYF. CDR3 DNA, as far as it was read: TGTGCCAGCAGCTCTCCAGATACG.